This T cell receptor beta chain came from a study of blood T cell repertoires in COVID-19. In the study overall: Researchers got acute and convalescent COVID-19 samples from the United States, Italy and Spain. PBMCs, B-cell-depleted T cells, or T cells provided the cDNA or gDNA that made up the material.

Authors' analysis steps: Quantification of nucleated cells was approximated via reference gene primer amplification. The data were produced by immunoSEQ multiplex PCR, yet TCRdb's version contains in-frame clones alone and is incomplete. That table supplies the V and J calls and clone size; D and trimming were determined from the DNA. The sample gives 150,000 to 200,000 clones, about 80% of which show up once; over 13% is in the top ten. V dropped 5 bases and J dropped 3 bases, with 11 bases sitting between them. The CDR3 is 14 residues long. Germline CDR1 and CDR2: MNHEY and SVGAGI. Donors were grouped by their self-reported clinical history.

This chain joins TRBV6-5 and TRBJ1-5; weak D call: TRBD1 (6 bases). The sequence derives from a man in his sixties who had been exposed to COVID-19. Sequenced: PBMCs or T cells enriched from blood (not recorded which). CDR3 protein: CASSPQGFNQPQHF. Here the CDR3 DNA reads TGTGCCAGCAGTCCACAGGGATTCAATCAGCCCCAGCATTTT.